These T cell receptor beta chains were read from a single sample in a study of response to subunit inactivated influenza vaccine. MiXCR, applied by TCRdb to the RT-PCR reads, yields one record per CDR3 protein. The data hold around 490,000 distinct CDR3 sequences, with approximately 7.1% observed a single time. The sample in question was PBMCs from blood, obtained less than 30 months after vaccination. The receptors derive from a man aged 45 to 70 who received an inactivated influenza vaccine. CDR3s include the opening cysteine and the closing phenylalanine or tryptophan. A D gene is named only where the DNA matches it firmly. For some rows the clone size is stated as once, few or many, or as a class when expanded; others skip it.

D gene,V gene,clone size,J gene,CDR3 protein,CDR3 DNA
.,TRBV20-1,few,TRBJ1-5,CSASRTADQPQHF,TGCAGTGCTAGTCGGACAGCCGATCAGCCCCAGCATTTT
TRBD2,TRBV20-1,.,TRBJ2-1,CSAWSIAGGYNEQFF,TGCAGTGCTTGGTCGATAGCGGGGGGATACAATGAGCAGTTCTTC
TRBD1,TRBV5-1,.,TRBJ2-3,CASSDRGQGPDTQYF,TGCGCCAGCAGCGACCGTGGACAGGGTCCGGATACGCAGTATTTT
.,TRBV29-1,many,TRBJ2-7,CSAVDSHYEQYF,TGCAGCGCCGTGGACAGTCACTACGAGCAGTACTTC
TRBD1,TRBV12-3/TRBV12-4,few,TRBJ1-2,CASTFTGGRYGYTF,TGTGCCAGCACCTTTACAGGGGGACGGTATGGCTACACCTTC
.,TRBV7-9,.,TRBJ1-3,CATPSSGNTIYF,TGTGCCACCCCGTCCTCTGGAAACACCATATATTTT
.,TRBV7-9,.,TRBJ2-7,CASSWPGQGSYEQYF,TGTGCCAGCAGCTGGCCAGGGCAGGGCTCCTACGAGCAGTACTTC
.,TRBV12-3/TRBV12-4,.,TRBJ1-5,CASSLASGTRQPQHF,TGTGCCAGCAGTTTAGCTTCAGGGACAAGGCAGCCCCAGCATTTT
.,TRBV4-3,.,TRBJ1-6,CASSPQGGRVSYNSPLHF,TGCGCCAGCAGCCCTCAAGGGGGAAGGGTTTCCTATAATTCACCCCTCCACTTT
.,TRBV29-1,.,TRBJ2-1,CSVPGQWMKTQFF,TGCAGCGTTCCTGGGCAGTGGATGAAGACCCAGTTCTTC
.,TRBV2,.,TRBJ1-4,CASNQAGPEKLFF,TGTGCCAGCAATCAGGCAGGCCCTGAAAAACTGTTTTTT
.,TRBV4-3,few,TRBJ1-2,CASTSTAGNYGYTF,TGCGCCAGCACTAGCACAGCAGGGAACTATGGCTACACCTTC
TRBD2,TRBV5-1,.,TRBJ2-2,CASSLRISTSGSPGELFF,TGCGCCAGCAGCTTGCGGATTTCGACTAGCGGGAGTCCCGGGGAGCTGTTTTTT
.,TRBV20-1,.,TRBJ2-7,CSAKKDEQYF,TGCAGTGCTAAGAAAGACGAGCAGTACTTC
.,TRBV6-1,.,TRBJ2-1,CASSKVNQGEQFF,TGTGCCAGCAGTAAAGTCAACCAGGGTGAGCAGTTCTTC
.,TRBV12-3/TRBV12-4,.,TRBJ1-6,CASSLRQGTYNSPLHF,TGTGCCAGCAGTTTACGGCAGGGCACCTATAATTCACCCCTCCACTTT
.,TRBV12-3/TRBV12-4,.,TRBJ2-3,CASSWFSGTDTQYF,TGTGCCAGCAGTTGGTTTAGCGGCACAGATACGCAGTATTTT
.,TRBV7-2,.,TRBJ2-1,CASSLLGRNEQFF,TGTGCCAGCAGCTTATTAGGGCGGAATGAGCAGTTCTTC
.,TRBV20-1,many,TRBJ2-7,CSASPGYEQYF,TGCAGTGCTAGTCCAGGGTACGAGCAGTACTTC
TRBD2,TRBV7-2,.,TRBJ2-7,CASSKAVGGPYEQYF,TGTGCCAGCAGTAAAGCTGTGGGAGGGCCCTACGAGCAGTACTTC
TRBD2,TRBV20-1,.,TRBJ2-3,CSAPTSGSHTQYF,TGCAGTGCTCCGACTAGCGGCTCGCATACGCAGTATTTT
TRBD1,TRBV6-5,few,TRBJ1-4,CASSYSTQGRRELFF,TGTGCCAGCAGTTACTCGACACAGGGGCGGAGGGAACTGTTTTTT
.,TRBV3-1,few,TRBJ1-1,CASRLRQAPNTEAFF,TGTGCCAGCAGGTTACGACAGGCGCCGAACACTGAAGCTTTCTTT
.,TRBV4-1,.,TRBJ2-5,CASSQEPGLQETQYF,TGCGCCAGCAGCCAAGAACCGGGTCTACAAGAGACCCAGTACTTC
TRBD1,TRBV12-3/TRBV12-4,many,TRBJ2-3,CASSTGQGNTDTQYF,TGTGCCAGCAGCACGGGACAGGGGAACACAGATACGCAGTATTTT
.,TRBV3-1,few,TRBJ1-6,CASSQGWGKRSYNSPLHF,TGTGCCAGCAGCCAAGGTTGGGGTAAAAGGTCCTATAATTCACCCCTCCACTTT
TRBD1,TRBV20-1,.,TRBJ2-1,CSARVVPGTGVSGEQFF,TGCAGTGCTAGAGTCGTACCCGGGACAGGGGTCTCAGGGGAGCAGTTCTTC
.,TRBV4-3,.,TRBJ1-5,CASSQVPWGGNQPQHF,TGCGCCAGCAGCCAAGTCCCGTGGGGAGGCAATCAGCCCCAGCATTTT
.,TRBV29-1,.,TRBJ2-3,CSSSGYSDTQYF,TGCAGCTCCAGCGGCTACTCAGATACGCAGTATTTT
.,TRBV10-3,.,TRBJ1-2,CAISSGTDYGYTF,TGTGCCATCAGTTCCGGGACGGACTATGGCTACACCTTC
.,TRBV12-3/TRBV12-4,.,TRBJ1-2,CASSLSLSNYGYTF,TGTGCCAGCAGTTTAAGTCTTTCTAACTATGGCTACACCTTC
TRBD2,TRBV20-1,.,TRBJ2-7,CSASERPGLAAYEQYF,TGCAGTGCTAGCGAGAGACCGGGACTAGCGGCCTACGAGCAGTACTTC
.,TRBV7-3,few,TRBJ1-1,CASSRRTPGKAFF,TGTGCCAGCAGCCGTAGGACTCCAGGAAAAGCTTTCTTT
TRBD1,TRBV29-1,few,TRBJ2-5,CSGRTGQETQYF,TGCAGCGGAAGGACAGGGCAAGAGACCCAGTACTTC
TRBD1,TRBV28,.,TRBJ1-1,CASSLRQGATEAFF,TGTGCCAGCAGTTTAAGACAGGGGGCCACTGAAGCTTTCTTT
.,TRBV7-9,few,TRBJ2-6,CASSFVTDGANVLTF,TGTGCCAGCAGCTTTGTGACGGATGGGGCCAACGTCCTGACTTTC
.,TRBV5-1,few,TRBJ2-7,CASSLAASQGEQYF,TGCGCCAGCAGCCTAGCTGCCTCCCAAGGCGAGCAGTACTTC
TRBD2,TRBV12-3/TRBV12-4,few,TRBJ2-1,CASSVGTSGLGGFF,TGTGCCAGCAGTGTCGGGACTAGCGGGCTCGGCGGGTTCTTC
TRBD2,TRBV6-1,.,TRBJ2-5,CAGPWEGPQETQYF,TGTGCCGGCCCCTGGGAGGGACCCCAAGAGACCCAGTACTTC
.,TRBV7-8,.,TRBJ2-3,CASSLEGRSTDTQYF,TGTGCCAGCAGCCTAGAAGGCCGTAGCACAGATACGCAGTATTTT
TRBD2,TRBV7-2,.,TRBJ2-5,CASGSSGPWETQYF,TGTGCCAGCGGCTCTAGCGGCCCCTGGGAGACCCAGTACTTC
.,TRBV9,.,TRBJ2-2,CASSGGGLNTGELFF,TGTGCCAGCAGCGGGGGCGGACTGAACACCGGGGAGCTGTTTTTT
TRBD2,TRBV7-2,.,TRBJ2-7,CASSRIGLAGYEQYF,TGTGCCAGCAGTCGGATTGGACTAGCGGGGTACGAGCAGTACTTC
.,TRBV10-3,many,TRBJ2-4,CAISGPGPSNIQYF,TGTGCCATCAGTGGACCGGGACCCAGCAACATTCAGTACTTC
TRBD2,TRBV14,.,TRBJ2-2,CASSPTRGSGRRTGELFF,TGTGCCAGCAGCCCCACGAGGGGTAGCGGGAGGAGAACCGGGGAGCTGTTTTTT